This T cell receptor (beta chain) appears in the sequencing data of a study of cytomegalovirus exposure and HLA in healthy donors. Only one count was recorded for this clone. Its antigen is unknown. Germline V gene data show CDR1 as SGHRS and CDR2 as YFSETQ. Trimming at V came to 4 bases and at J to 0 bases, leaving 7 bases not matched to a gene. The CDR3 is made up of 18 amino acids. With 60 Vbeta and 13 Jbeta primers, the PCR was carried out. Sequenced by immunoSEQ multiplex PCR; TCRdb stores in-frame clones only, minus some. The sample contains 150,000 to 250,000 clones, roughly 79% of which appear only once. Overall study results and limits: In a later analysis, HLA-associated beta chains showed higher expansion and lower generation probabilities than comparable chains.

The specimen was PBMCs. The receptor's source is a man aged 25-40 years in good health and CMV-seronegative. This rearrangement joins TRBV5-1 to TRBJ2-6; 10 bases are a match to TRBD1. In nucleotides, the CDR3 is TGCGCCAGCAGCCGGGGACAGGGGACCATCTCTGGGGCCAACGTCCTGACTTTC. Translated, it gives CASSRGQGTISGANVLTF.